A selection of T cell receptor beta chains follows, all from one sample in a study of OX40 agonist ivuxolimab in advanced cancers. Here immunoSEQ multiplex PCR was the method, and the copy in TCRdb shows in-frame clones only, minus some. The sample includes approximately 45,000 clones, 80% seen only once; the top ten take roughly 4%. The specimen was CD4+ or CD8+ T cells sorted from blood, collected in a trial of the OX40 agonist ivuxolimab. All receptors come from an adult with an advanced solid tumor such as melanoma, head and neck, liver or kidney cancer. Each CDR3 is given with its conserved first and last residue. The D gene is left open where the match is weak. Clone size, where shown, is once, few, many, or a class for clones that have expanded.

.,TRBV27,TRBJ2-5,TRBD2,TGTGCCAGCGGTTCTGCTGGCGGGGGGAAGACCCAGTACTTC,CASGSAGGGKTQYF
once,TRBV28,TRBJ2-1,.,TGTGCCAGCAGTTTAATCCGGAATGAGCAGTTCTTC,CASSLIRNEQFF
.,TRBV27,TRBJ2-7,.,TGTGCCAGCAGTTTGAAGTCAAGGAGCTCCTACGAGCAGTACTTC,CASSLKSRSSYEQYF
.,TRBV7-9,TRBJ2-7,.,TGTGCCAGCAGCTCCAAAAGCGATTCATACGAGCAGTACTTC,CASSSKSDSYEQYF
.,TRBV6-1,TRBJ1-2,.,TGTGCCAGCAGTGAAGGAATGTGGGTGTCTCGCTATGGCTACACCTTC,CASSEGMWVSRYGYTF
few,TRBV7-9,TRBJ1-1,TRBD1,TGTGCCAGCAGCTTGACAGGGGGTGAAGCTTTCTTT,CASSLTGGEAFF
.,TRBV5-4,TRBJ2-5,.,TGTGCCAGCAGCTTGCCTTCGGCGTACCAAGAGACCCAGTACTTC,CASSLPSAYQETQYF
few,TRBV7-9,TRBJ1-2,TRBD1,TGTGCCAGCAGCTTTCGACAGGGTACTAACTATGGCTACACCTTC,CASSFRQGTNYGYTF
.,TRBV6-4,TRBJ1-5,TRBD1,TGTGCCAGCAGTTTTTCAGACAGGGCTGGTCAGCCCCAGCATTTT,CASSFSDRAGQPQHF
.,TRBV19,TRBJ1-3,.,TGTGCCAGTAGTCGATCGGCAGGGAACACCATATATTTT,CASSRSAGNTIYF
.,TRBV7-9,TRBJ1-1,.,TGTGCCAGCAGCCCAGACAGGCCGAACACTGAAGCTTTCTTT,CASSPDRPNTEAFF
.,TRBV5-4,TRBJ2-3,TRBD2,TGTGCCAGCAGCCGGACTAGCGGACGTACAGATACGCAGTATTTT,CASSRTSGRTDTQYF
.,TRBV28,TRBJ2-6,.,TGTGCCAGCAGTTTGGGGAACTCTGGGGCCAACGTCCTGACTTTC,CASSLGNSGANVLTF
.,TRBV6-6,TRBJ2-2,.,TGTGCCAGCAGTTACACCCCCGAGAGGACCGGGGAGCTGTTTTTT,CASSYTPERTGELFF
.,TRBV7-3,TRBJ2-7,TRBD2,TGTGCCAGCAGCATGAGCGGGGGAGGAACCTACGAGCAGTACTTC,CASSMSGGGTYEQYF
.,TRBV5-1,TRBJ2-2,.,TGCGCCAGCAGCTTGGGCCTCATTGGACCTATGGTCTCCGGGGAGCTGTTTTTT,CASSLGLIGPMVSGELFF
.,TRBV18,TRBJ1-2,TRBD1,TGTGCCAGCTCACCCCGACAGGGCTTGGGTGGCTACACCTTC,CASSPRQGLGGYTF
.,TRBV4-2,TRBJ2-7,.,TGTGCCAGCAGCCAAGCTGTGTCCAGCGGGTACGAGCAGTACTTC,CASSQAVSSGYEQYF
once,TRBV7-9,TRBJ2-2,.,TGTGCCAGCAGCTGGCCGTTGGGGGGCGACCCTAACACCGGGGAGCTGTTTTTT,CASSWPLGGDPNTGELFF
.,TRBV27,TRBJ2-7,TRBD2,TGTGCCAGCAGGGGACTAGCGGGAGTTAAAGAGCAGTACTTC,CASRGLAGVKEQYF
.,TRBV5-7,TRBJ1-2,TRBD1,TGTGCCAGCAGCTGGGCAGACAGGGCCTATGGCTACACCTTC,CASSWADRAYGYTF
.,TRBV18,TRBJ1-1,.,TGTGCCAGCTCACCGGGGAACACTGAAGCTTTCTTT,CASSPGNTEAFF
.,TRBV29-1,TRBJ2-7,.,TGCAGCGTTGCAGACAGATACTACGAGCAGTACTTC,CSVADRYYEQYF
.,TRBV9,TRBJ2-5,.,TGTGCCAGCAGCGTAGCTTTGGGGCAGGGACAAGAGACCCAGTACTTC,CASSVALGQGQETQYF
few,TRBV4-3,TRBJ1-1,.,TGCGCCAGCAGCCTACAGGGTAACACTGAAGCTTTCTTT,CASSLQGNTEAFF
once,TRBV5-4,TRBJ2-7,TRBD2,TGTGCCAGCAGAACGGGGGGGACTGGGGAGCAGTACTTC,CASRTGGTGEQYF
.,TRBV7-2,TRBJ1-6,.,TGTGCCAGCAGCTTAAGGGGGACCAATTCACCCCTCCACTTT,CASSLRGTNSPLHF
.,TRBV9,TRBJ1-1,.,TGTGCCAGCAGCGTAGGGCCCACCGGGGCGGACACTGAAGCTTTCTTT,CASSVGPTGADTEAFF
.,TRBV19,TRBJ2-1,TRBD2,TGTGCCAGTAGTATAAGGACTAGCGGGAGAGGTAATGAGCAGTTCTTC,CASSIRTSGRGNEQFF
.,TRBV18,TRBJ1-2,.,TGTGCCAGCTCACCAGGAGTCAGTAACTATGGCTACACCTTC,CASSPGVSNYGYTF
.,TRBV5-1,TRBJ1-1,.,TGCGCCAGCAGCTTGGTGGTCCAGAACACTGAAGCTTTCTTT,CASSLVVQNTEAFF
once,TRBV5-4,TRBJ2-1,TRBD2,TGTGCCAGCAGCTGGGGACTAGCGGGATCCAATGAGCAGTTCTTC,CASSWGLAGSNEQFF
.,TRBV7-8,TRBJ2-5,.,TGTGCCAGCAGCAAATTGACTAATTTCGCGACCCAGTACTTC,CASSKLTNFATQYF
.,TRBV7-2,TRBJ2-1,.,TGTGCCAGCAGCTTAAGTTACCCAGGCAATGAGCAGTTCTTC,CASSLSYPGNEQFF
.,TRBV7-6,TRBJ1-6,TRBD1,TGTGCCAGCAGCAGGGACAGGGTCCCCGGCGGGCCCCTCCACTTT,CASSRDRVPGGPLHF
.,TRBV11-1,TRBJ2-2,.,TGTGCCAGCAGCTTAGTCAGGGACACCGGGGAGCTGTTTTTT,CASSLVRDTGELFF
.,TRBV11-2,TRBJ1-1,.,TGTGCCAGCACCATTCGGGCCCTTAATAACGCTGAAGCTTTCTTT,CASTIRALNNAEAFF
.,TRBV7-2,TRBJ2-5,.,TGTGCCAGCAGCGACCCCATGGAGACCCAGTACTTC,CASSDPMETQYF
.,TRBV5-1,TRBJ2-3,TRBD1,TGCGCCAGCAGCTTTCGACAGGGGGGAGGTACAGATACGCAGTATTTT,CASSFRQGGGTDTQYF
.,TRBV7-6,TRBJ1-3,.,TGTGCCAGCAGCTTAGCGCTAGGGTCTACGGACACCATATATTTT,CASSLALGSTDTIYF
.,TRBV7-9,TRBJ1-2,.,TGTGCCAGCAGTCCAATCAGGAGGGCAGGTGCTAAGGGTAGGGATGGCTACACCTTC,CASSPIRRAGAKGRDGYTF
.,TRBV4-1,TRBJ1-4,TRBD1,TGCGCCAGCAGCCCCAACCTGTGGACAGGGCCAGGGAGCGGTGAAAAACTGTTTTTT,CASSPNLWTGPGSGEKLFF
.,TRBV5-1,TRBJ1-6,.,TGCGCCAGCAGCTCCCTGGCTGATAATTCACCCCTCCACTTT,CASSSLADNSPLHF
few,TRBV7-6,TRBJ2-7,TRBD1,TGTGCCAGCAGCTCCGACAGGGGGCGTCCCTCCTACGAGCAGTACTTC,CASSSDRGRPSYEQYF
.,TRBV7-9,TRBJ2-3,.,TGTGCCAGCAGCTTAGCGCTGGGGGGAGGTACGCAGTATTTT,CASSLALGGGTQYF
.,TRBV11-3,TRBJ2-2,TRBD2,TGTGCCAGCAGCCTTAGCGGGAGGGGGGCCGGGGAGCTGTTTTTT,CASSLSGRGAGELFF
.,TRBV6-4,TRBJ2-3,.,TGTGCCAGCAGTGACTACCACCTAGGGGGGACAGATACGCAGTATTTT,CASSDYHLGGTDTQYF
once,TRBV6-5,TRBJ1-4,.,TGTGCCAGCAGGGGATTGGCAACTAATGAAAAACTGTTTTTT,CASRGLATNEKLFF
.,TRBV4-3,TRBJ2-1,TRBD2,TGCGCCAGCAGCCAGAGGCCCTCACTAGCGGGGGATTACAATGAGCAGTTCTTC,CASSQRPSLAGDYNEQFF
.,TRBV7-2,TRBJ1-2,TRBD1,TGTGCCAGCAGCTTCCTAACAGGGGAATATGGCTACACCTTC,CASSFLTGEYGYTF
.,TRBV2,TRBJ2-2,.,TGTGCCAGCAAAACAACGGGGGAGCTGTTTTTT,CASKTTGELFF
.,TRBV25-1,TRBJ1-5,.,TGTGCCAGCAGTGAATATGCCGGCAATCAGCCCCAGCATTTT,CASSEYAGNQPQHF
.,TRBV11-2,TRBJ2-7,.,TGTGCCAGCAGCTTGGGACGGGAGTCGCAGTACTTC,CASSLGRESQYF
few,TRBV6-5,TRBJ2-7,.,TGTGCCAGCAGGCGGACCACCTCCTACGAGCAGTACTTC,CASRRTTSYEQYF
.,TRBV5-4,TRBJ2-7,TRBD2,TGTGCCAGCAGCAGGACTAGTCCCTACGAGCAGTACTTC,CASSRTSPYEQYF
.,TRBV2,TRBJ2-5,.,TGTGCCAGCAATAGGGACCAAGAGACCCAGTACTTC,CASNRDQETQYF
.,TRBV27,TRBJ2-5,TRBD2,TGTGCCAGCAGTTTATCGGGGGGGATCCAAGAGACCCAGTACTTC,CASSLSGGIQETQYF
.,TRBV15,TRBJ2-6,.,TGTGCCACCAGCGTTGAGAGGGGCGGCGGGGCCAACGTCCTGACTTTC,CATSVERGGGANVLTF